Listed here are 6 T cell receptor beta chains from one sample, sequenced in a study of blood T cell repertoires in COVID-19. Data came from immunoSEQ multiplex PCR; TCRdb stores just in-frame clones and leaves some out. The data contain approximately 260,000 clones, 75% to 90% of them singletons. Sequenced material: PBMCs or T cells enriched from blood (not recorded which). The receptors were gathered from a woman younger than 45 with acute COVID-19.

This clone was detected only a few times. This chain connects TRBV28 to TRBJ1-2; D is possibly TRBD1 (5 bases). Trimming removed 2 bases from V and 4 bases from J, with 14 bases in between. Germline V gives CDR1 MDHEN, CDR2 SYDVKM. The CDR3 has 15 amino acids. CDR3 in amino acids: CASSLGGTWGYGYTF. In DNA, the CDR3 is TGTGCCAGCAGTTTAGGCGGGACGTGGGGCTATGGCTACACCTTC.

V is TRBV20-1 and J is TRBJ1-6, with 10 positions matching TRBD1. The CDR3 covers 14 residues. Trimming cost V 6 bases and J 8 bases; bases outside gene matches: 7. Germline V gene sequence: CDR1 DFQATT, CDR2 SNEGSKA (reference sequence). The chain's CDR3 is CSASIGTGDSPLHF. In DNA, the CDR3 is TGCAGTGCGAGTATTGGGACAGGGGATTCACCCCTCCACTTT.

The V gene is TRBV5-6, the J gene TRBJ2-4; D is possibly TRBD2 (6 bases). The ends were cut back, 1 base at V and 3 bases at J, with 17 bases in the middle. The length of the CDR3 is 17 residues. Germline lookup yields CDR1 SGHDT and CDR2 YYEEEE. The CDR3 is CASSLYGAGLGKNIQYF. CDR3 coding DNA: TGTGCCAGCAGCTTGTACGGGGCGGGGTTGGGCAAAAACATTCAGTACTTC.

The chain is built from TRBV2 and TRBJ1-2; possible D gene TRBD1, 5 bases. Per germline, CDR1 SNHLY and CDR2 FYNNEI. The CDR3 totals 15 residues. Trimming removed 3 bases at V and 2 bases at J, with 13 bases between. The CDR3 region is CASSDLGEENYGYTF. The CDR3 coding sequence is TGTGCCAGCAGTGATTTAGGGGAAGAAAACTATGGCTACACCTTC. The variable domain in full, completed from reference TRBV2 and TRBJ1-2, reads EPEVTQTPSHQVTQMGQEVILRCVPISNHLYFYWYRQILGQKVEFLVSFYNNEISEKSEIFDDQFSVERPDGSNFTLKIRSTKLEDSAMYFCASSDLGEENYGYTFGSGTRLTVV.

This clone was counted between two and nine times. This chain joins TRBV11-2 and TRBJ2-7; D is possibly TRBD1 (6 bases). The CDR3 totals 15 residues. The V end was cut by 1 base, the J end by 0 bases, with 10 bases between. The V gene's germline CDR1 is SGHAT and CDR2 FQNNGV. The DNA for the CDR3 is TGTGCCAGCAGCTTAGTCCAGGGGAGCTCCTACGAGCAGTACTTC. Amino acid sequence: CASSLVQGSSYEQYF.

The V call is TRBV9, the J call TRBJ2-5; TRBD1 matches 12 bases. V dropped 0 bases and J dropped 2; count of bases not matched to a gene: 2. CDR1 and CDR2 (germline): SGDLS, YYNGEE. The CDR3 covers 16 residues. The CDR3: CASSVAGQGAQETQYF. CDR3 nucleotide sequence: TGTGCCAGCAGCGTAGCGGGACAGGGGGCTCAAGAGACCCAGTACTTC. Full variable domain (missing parts from reference TRBV9 and TRBJ2-5): DSGVTQTPKHLITATGQRVTLRCSPRSGDLSVYWYQQSLDQGLQFLIQYYNGEERAKGNILERFSAQQFPDLHSELNLSSLELGDSALYFCASSVAGQGAQETQYFGPGTRLLVL.